Below, one TCR beta chain is given with its context. The antigen this receptor binds is unknown. No much larger clonotype is one base removed from it; base qualities were not supplied. This specimen comes from a study of CD8 T cells in ankylosing spondylitis (dated by TCRdb to about 2017). Notes on the research overall: The study set out to find disease-linked TCR variants by profiling T cell receptor beta repertoires in ankylosing spondylitis patients and healthy donors. The full study cohort comprised 25 ankylosing spondylitis patients and over a hundred healthy donors. Peripheral blood was sampled, and synovial fluid was also collected from ankylosing spondylitis patients.

The junction carries 16 bases between V and J, which are trimmed by 2 bases and 3 bases respectively. The CDR3 holds 16 amino acids from the cysteine to the phenylalanine. The entry retains the CDR3 DNA only, 48 bases that are in frame from base 1. For CDR1 and CDR2, the germline V gene lists MNHNS and SASEGT. For sequencing, an Illumina HiSeq 2500 was employed. Quantitative 5'-RACE with molecular barcodes was the method used to prepare the TCR beta libraries. Regarding the original processing steps: A new computational method, built on a probabilistic model of VDJ rearrangement, was used to identify disease-linked TCR variants. In TCRdb, the public reads were trimmed at Q25 with fastp and aligned with MiXCR, with productive beta chains retained. CDR3 protein duplicates are merged, each entry listing the most common genes and DNA. These V and J calls originate from TCRdb's pipeline instead of the authors' own analysis. This sample is represented by about 540,000 distinct CDR3 sequences; 9.5% to 15% of them were singletons. Approximately 6.2% of the sample is held by the ten biggest clonotypes.

Study-level results and caveats: Some TCR beta motif variants had previously been reported in synovial fluid and blood of reactive arthritis patients, which suggested common disease-initiation mechanisms. Blood from ankylosing spondylitis patients appeared to be characterized by a TCR beta motif composed of several highly homologous amino acid variants. The disease-linked clones were reported as significantly enriched in matched synovial fluid samples from ankylosing spondylitis patients. A CD8+ phenotype was shown by the disease-linked clones, which were found at relatively low frequencies in peripheral blood.

Source material: blood, either unsorted or a sorted T cell fraction (not recorded which). The sequence was obtained from a male donor with ankylosing spondylitis. The sequence joins TRBV6-1 to TRBJ1-1, with a weak D call of TRBD1 (5 bases match). CDR3 protein: CASSEQGQRVYTEAFF. The nucleotides read TGTGCCAGCAGTGAACAGGGCCAGCGCGTGTACACTGAAGCTTTCTTT.